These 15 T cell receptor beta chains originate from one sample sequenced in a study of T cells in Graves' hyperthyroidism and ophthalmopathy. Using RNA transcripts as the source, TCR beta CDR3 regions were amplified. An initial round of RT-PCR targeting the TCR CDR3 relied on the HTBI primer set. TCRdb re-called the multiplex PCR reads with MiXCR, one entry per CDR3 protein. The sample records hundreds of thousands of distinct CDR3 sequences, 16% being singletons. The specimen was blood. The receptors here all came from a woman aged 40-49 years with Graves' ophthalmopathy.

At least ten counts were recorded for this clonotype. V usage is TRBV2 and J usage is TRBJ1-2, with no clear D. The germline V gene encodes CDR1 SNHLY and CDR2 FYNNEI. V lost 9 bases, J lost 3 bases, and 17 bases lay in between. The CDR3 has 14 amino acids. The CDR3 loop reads CASIWTIKDYGYTF. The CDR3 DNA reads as TGTGCCAGTATCTGGACGATTAAGGACTATGGCTACACCTTC.

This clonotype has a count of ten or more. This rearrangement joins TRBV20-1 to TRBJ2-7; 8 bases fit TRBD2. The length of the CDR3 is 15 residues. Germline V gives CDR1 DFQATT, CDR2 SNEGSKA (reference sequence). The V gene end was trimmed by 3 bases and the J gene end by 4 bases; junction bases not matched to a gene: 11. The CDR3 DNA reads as TGCAGTGCTAGCGCGCCGTCAGCGGGGGAGTACGAGCAGTACTTC. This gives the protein CSASAPSAGEYEQYF.

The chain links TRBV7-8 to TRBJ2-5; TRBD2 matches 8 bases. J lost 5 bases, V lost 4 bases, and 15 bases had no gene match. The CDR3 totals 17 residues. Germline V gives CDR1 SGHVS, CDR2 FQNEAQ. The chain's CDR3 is CASSSGPAGEGGETQYF. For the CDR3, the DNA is TGTGCCAGCAGCTCCGGACCAGCGGGAGAGGGAGGGGAGACCCAGTACTTC.

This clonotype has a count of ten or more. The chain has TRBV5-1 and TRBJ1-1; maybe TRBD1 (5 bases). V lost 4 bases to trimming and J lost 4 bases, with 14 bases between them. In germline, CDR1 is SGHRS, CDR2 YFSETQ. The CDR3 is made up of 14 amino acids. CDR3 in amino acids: CASSRREGTTEAFF. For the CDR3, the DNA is TGCGCCAGCAGCCGCAGGGAAGGGACCACTGAAGCTTTCTTT.

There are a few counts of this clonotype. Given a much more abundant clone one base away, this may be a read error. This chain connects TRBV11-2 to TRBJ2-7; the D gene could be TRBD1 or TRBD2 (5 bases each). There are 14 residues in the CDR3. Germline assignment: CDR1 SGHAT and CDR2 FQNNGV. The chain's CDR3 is CASSLRDGSYEQHF. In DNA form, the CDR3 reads TGTGCCAGCAGCTTAAGGGACGGATCCTACGAGCAGCACTTC. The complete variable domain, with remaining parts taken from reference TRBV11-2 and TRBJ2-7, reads EAGVAQSPRYKIIEKRQSVAFWCNPISGHATLYWYQQILGQGPKLLIQFQNNGVVDDSQLPKDRFSAERLKGVDSTLKIQPAKLEDSAVYLCASSLRDGSYEQHFGPGTRLTVT.

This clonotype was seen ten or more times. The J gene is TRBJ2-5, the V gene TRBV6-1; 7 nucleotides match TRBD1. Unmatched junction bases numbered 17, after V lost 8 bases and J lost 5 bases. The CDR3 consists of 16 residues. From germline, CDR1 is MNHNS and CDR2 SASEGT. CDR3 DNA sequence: TGTGCCAGCTTGCCAAGGGGCGGCCCCAGGGGGGAGACCCAGTACTTC. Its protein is CASLPRGGPRGETQYF.

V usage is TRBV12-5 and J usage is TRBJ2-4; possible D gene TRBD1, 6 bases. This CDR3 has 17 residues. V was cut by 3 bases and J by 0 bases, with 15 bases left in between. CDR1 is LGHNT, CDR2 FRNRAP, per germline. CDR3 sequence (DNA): TGTGCTAGTGGTTTAGAAGCAGGGGTTCTAGCCAAAAACATTCAGTACTTC. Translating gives CASGLEAGVLAKNIQYF.

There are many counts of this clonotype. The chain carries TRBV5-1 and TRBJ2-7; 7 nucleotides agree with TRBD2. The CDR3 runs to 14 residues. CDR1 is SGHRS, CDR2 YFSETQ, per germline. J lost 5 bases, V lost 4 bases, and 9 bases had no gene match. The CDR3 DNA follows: TGCGCCAGCAGCCACGTGGGGAGGGAGAACGAGCAGTACTTC. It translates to CASSHVGRENEQYF.

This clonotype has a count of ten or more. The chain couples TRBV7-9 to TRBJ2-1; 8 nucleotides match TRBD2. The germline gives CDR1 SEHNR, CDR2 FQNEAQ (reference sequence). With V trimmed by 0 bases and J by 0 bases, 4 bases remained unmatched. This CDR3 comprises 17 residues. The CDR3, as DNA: TGTGCCAGCAGCTTAGCTTCGCTAGCGGGCTCCTACAATGAGCAGTTCTTC. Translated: CASSLASLAGSYNEQFF.

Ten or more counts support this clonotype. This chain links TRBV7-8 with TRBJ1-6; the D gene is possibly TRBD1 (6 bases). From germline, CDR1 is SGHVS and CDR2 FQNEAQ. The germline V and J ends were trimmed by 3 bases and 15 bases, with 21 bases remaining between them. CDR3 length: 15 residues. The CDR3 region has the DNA TGTGCCAGCAGCTTTAGTGGGACACAAGGGATGGTCCTCCACTTT. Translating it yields CASSFSGTQGMVLHF.

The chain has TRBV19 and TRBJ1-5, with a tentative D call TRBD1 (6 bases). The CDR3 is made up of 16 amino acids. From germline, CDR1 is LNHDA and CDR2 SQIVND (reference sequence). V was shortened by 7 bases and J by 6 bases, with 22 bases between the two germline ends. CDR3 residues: CASMRPGLQGSQPQHF. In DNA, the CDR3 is TGTGCCAGTATGCGGCCGGGGTTACAGGGTAGTCAGCCCCAGCATTTT.

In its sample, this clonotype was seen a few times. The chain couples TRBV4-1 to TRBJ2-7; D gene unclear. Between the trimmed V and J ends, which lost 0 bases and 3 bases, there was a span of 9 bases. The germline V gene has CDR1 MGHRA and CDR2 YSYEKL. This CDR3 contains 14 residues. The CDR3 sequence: CASSQDLGSYEQYF. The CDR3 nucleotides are TGCGCCAGCAGCCAAGATTTAGGCAGCTACGAGCAGTACTTC.

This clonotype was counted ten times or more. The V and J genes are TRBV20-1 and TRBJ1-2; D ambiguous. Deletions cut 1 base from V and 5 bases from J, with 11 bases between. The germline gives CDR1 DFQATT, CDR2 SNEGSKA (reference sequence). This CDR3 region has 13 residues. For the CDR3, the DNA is TGCAGTGCTAGAGCGGGCCCGACGTATGGCTACACCTTC. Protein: CSARAGPTYGYTF.

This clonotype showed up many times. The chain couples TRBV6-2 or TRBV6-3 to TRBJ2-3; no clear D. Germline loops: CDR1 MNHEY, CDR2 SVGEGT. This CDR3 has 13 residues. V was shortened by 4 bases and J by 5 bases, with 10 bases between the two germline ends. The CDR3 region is CASSLGLVDTQYF. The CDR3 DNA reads TGTGCCAGCAGTTTAGGTCTGGTAGATACGCAGTATTTT.

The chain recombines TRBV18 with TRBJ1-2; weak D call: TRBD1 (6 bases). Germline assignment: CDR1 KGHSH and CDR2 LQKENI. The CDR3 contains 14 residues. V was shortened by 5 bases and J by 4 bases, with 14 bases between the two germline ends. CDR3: CASSNRDISYGYTF. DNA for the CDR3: TGTGCCAGCTCAAATAGGGACATCTCCTATGGCTACACCTTC.